This is a list of T cell receptor beta chains from one sample in a study of OX40 agonist ivuxolimab in advanced cancers. The protocol was immunoSEQ multiplex PCR, while the TCRdb copy is restricted to in-frame clones and leaves out a portion. In the table there are more than 15,000 clones, around 80% of which are singletons. Sequences were derived from CD4+ or CD8+ T cells sorted from blood, sampled in a trial of the OX40 agonist ivuxolimab. These receptors were taken from an adult with an advanced solid tumor such as melanoma, head and neck, liver or kidney cancer. The CDR3 runs from the conserved cysteine through the conserved F or W.

>TRBJ2-7|TRBV10-2
CASSVGDKQYF
>TRBJ2-5|TRBV27
CASSDGRGQEETQYF
>TRBJ1-4|TRBV7-9
CASSLALSEKLFF
>TRBJ1-2|TRBV19
CASSPRDYGYTF
>TRBJ2-1|TRBV2
CASSEGGLAGGNEQFF
>TRBJ2-6|TRBV4-2
CASSYVSGTGANVLTF
>TRBJ1-2|TRBV5-3
CASLPGRYNYGYTF
>TRBJ1-1|TRBV25-1
CASSEYGTGGATEAFF
>TRBJ1-3|TRBV27
CASSLRASSGNTIYF
>TRBJ2-7|TRBV28
CASSTSGIEQYF
>TRBJ2-3|TRBV9
CASSVVGDGTDTQYF
>TRBJ1-2|TRBV11-2
CASSPGTDYGYTF
>TRBJ2-7|TRBV9
CASSETPGTGAYEQYF
>TRBJ2-7|TRBV27
CASSLYAAGGYEQYF
>TRBJ1-1|TRBV4-1
CASSQAVNTEAFF
>TRBJ2-7|TRBV5-6
CASNLQGAYEQYF
>.|TRBV4-1
CASSHGTGVTYEQYF
>TRBJ2-5|TRBV11-2
CASTSGETQYF
>TRBJ2-7|TRBV9
CASSVGSGGLHEQYF
>TRBJ2-1|TRBV15
CATSLLRDSQQFF
>TRBJ2-1|TRBV7-9
CASSLGALALDEQFF
>TRBJ2-1|TRBV5-6
CASSLGGAYNEQFF
>TRBJ2-7|TRBV4-1
CASSHPALSYEQYF
>TRBJ1-2|TRBV30
CAWSAGTVHYGYTF
>TRBJ2-3|TRBV10-3
CAISVAPSTDTQYF
>TRBJ2-7|TRBV7-9
CASSLGTATYEQYF
>TRBJ2-1|TRBV7-9
CASSSRFNEQFF
>TRBJ2-7|TRBV18
CASSPSVSVYEQYF
>TRBJ2-3|TRBV7-9
CASSFPTAIPTDTQYF
>TRBJ2-3|TRBV5-4
CASRPERGHTDTQYF
>TRBJ2-1|TRBV19
CASSTLSGEYNEQFF
>TRBJ2-2|TRBV29-1
CSASPGRLNTGELFF
>TRBJ2-3|TRBV7-2
CASREGQTDTQYF
>TRBJ2-3|TRBV12-5
CASGLPRLADTQYF
>TRBJ1-4|TRBV21-1
CASSKARKGGDEKLFF
>TRBJ1-1|TRBV5-6
CASSFPPGSEAFF
>TRBJ2-7|TRBV11-2
CASSLGAGGAYEQYF
>TRBJ2-3|TRBV27
CASSSNPLDTQYF
>TRBJ1-2|TRBV15
CATSRDSRTGGLDGYTF
>TRBJ2-7|TRBV7-9
CASSLERGSYEQYF
>TRBJ1-1|TRBV6-1
CASSAGTSRKDTEAFF
>TRBJ2-2|TRBV25-1
CASSEGTNTGELFF
>TRBJ1-5|TRBV7-9
CASSPGTGRNQPQHF
>TRBJ2-1|TRBV2
CASSEGRTSGRVRIF
>TRBJ2-1|TRBV11-2
CASSSPPASEYNEQFF
>TRBJ2-3|TRBV28
CASSSFSGSRADTQYF
>TRBJ1-5|TRBV6-5
CASTYRNSNQPQHF
>TRBJ1-5|TRBV5-4
CASSLGGSQPQHF
>TRBJ1-2|TRBV11-2
CATPGGTDGYTF
>TRBJ2-7|TRBV1
CTSSQEAGGPVQYF
>TRBJ2-7|TRBV13
CASSSKNWGEQYF
>TRBJ2-3|TRBV5-1
CASSFGHYPGTDTQYF
>TRBJ2-7|TRBV4-3
CASSQEPAGPSYEQYF